The clone carrying this T cell receptor (beta chain) was found a few times. The sample belongs to a study of blood T cells in healthy people across ages. Primed by a sample-barcoded 5' primer and a J-beta primer mix, a second PCR proceeded for 7 to 11 cycles. TCRdb reprocessed the 5' RACE reads via MiXCR and lists one record per CDR3 protein. This sample has around 700,000 distinct CDR3 sequences, with around 25% found just once. Looked up from germline, CDR1 is SEHNR and CDR2 is FQNEAQ (reference sequence). The CDR3 covers 16 residues. V lost 4 bases to trimming and J lost 4 bases, with 20 bases between them. Another study also made use of these data, one on T cells of mothers and their children. Per that study: Each donor was one of three healthy Caucasian mothers or one of their six children. The extracted RNA was employed in its entirety for cDNA synthesis, at about 1.5 ug per 15 ul. In related and unrelated pairs alike, thymic selection shapes TCR recombination output, with inherited differences minor.

Sequences were obtained from blood. This sequence joins TRBV7-9 and TRBJ2-7, with D possibly matching TRBD2 (5 bases). This TCR came from a boy younger than 18 in good health. As DNA, the CDR3 is TGTGCCAGCAGCTGGGGAGACGGTGGGCAGAAATACGAGCAGTACTTC. This codes for CASSWGDGGQKYEQYF.